What follows describes a single T cell receptor (beta chain). The study recruited people aged about 18 to 90 years across around 24 US areas. Participants were placed into cohorts based on the clinical history they reported. This entry is derived from a study of blood T cell repertoires in COVID-19. Study at large: Samples representing acute and convalescent COVID-19 were sourced from the United States, Italy and Spain.

Original data processing: How many nucleated cells were present was estimated from reference gene primer amplification. This table comes from immunoSEQ multiplex PCR, and its TCRdb copy is limited to in-frame clones, with some not included. V and J calls and clone size are as listed in that table; D and trimming were resolved from the DNA. The sample carries 120,000 to 150,000 clones, 84% recorded once. Deletions cut 5 bases from V and 2 bases from J, with 14 bases between. Germline V gene data show CDR1 as MRHNA and CDR2 as SNTAGT. This CDR3 spans 15 amino acids. The TCR was taken from a woman in her 50s with acute COVID-19. The gene calls are TRBV6-4 and TRBJ2-3; tentatively, D is TRBD1 (6 bases). The sequenced sample consisted of PBMCs or T cells enriched from blood (not recorded which). The CDR3 DNA sequence: TGTGCCAGCAGTAAGCAGGGGATCTCCACAGATACGCAGTATTTT. Amino acids: CASSKQGISTDTQYF.